What follows are 13 T cell receptor beta chains derived from one specimen sequenced in a study of naive and memory T cell subsets. Both TRBC1 and TRBC2 were covered by a beta constant-region primer of two equimolar oligonucleotides. Nested alpha and beta constant-region primers with the SP2 primer drove four PCR rounds on ligated cDNA. TCRdb reanalysed the UMI-ligation and nested PCR reads using MiXCR and keeps one entry per CDR3 protein. The data hold more than 100,000 distinct CDR3 sequences, with roughly 36% observed a single time. The material sequenced was central memory CD4+ T cells from blood. These TCRs come from a human donor in good health.

The chain couples TRBV7-2 to TRBJ2-1, with 10 bases matching TRBD2. This CDR3 region has 16 residues. Germline CDR1 is SGHTA and CDR2 is FQGNSA. V was clipped by 4 bases and J by 2 bases; unmatched bases: 5. CDR3: CASSSSSGSAYNEQFF. DNA for the CDR3: TGTGCCAGCAGCTCCTCTAGCGGGAGCGCCTACAATGAGCAGTTCTTC.

This clonotype was seen at least ten times. This rearrangement joins TRBV7-2 to TRBJ1-5, with 9 bases aligning to TRBD1. Germline lookup yields CDR1 SGHTA and CDR2 FQGNSA. The CDR3 spans 15 residues. V dropped 6 bases and J dropped 4; count of bases not matched to a gene: 7. CDR3 bases: TGTGCCAGCAGGGACAGGGGTGGAGGGAATCAGCCCCAGCATTTT. As protein: CASRDRGGGNQPQHF.

The chain recombines TRBV20-1 with TRBJ2-7, with 9 bases matching TRBD2. V shed 0 bases, J shed 5 bases, and the junction held 17 bases outside the gene matches. CDR1 is DFQATT and CDR2 is SNEGSKA in the germline V gene (reference sequence). The CDR3 runs to 18 residues. CDR3 region: CSARDTGRLAGPFDEQYF. DNA of the CDR3: TGCAGTGCTAGAGATACGGGTCGGCTAGCGGGACCCTTCGACGAGCAGTACTTC.

This clonotype was picked up one time. The V gene is TRBV6-2 or TRBV6-3, the J gene TRBJ2-2; TRBD1 matches at 9 bases. V trimming: 4 bases; J trimming: 5 bases; junction bases outside the gene matches: 8. The germline CDR1 and CDR2 sequences are MNHEY and SVGEGT. The CDR3 has 16 residues. The chain's CDR3 is CASSSGQGVLTGELFF. The CDR3 DNA reads TGTGCCAGCAGTTCGGGACAGGGAGTGTTGACCGGGGAGCTGTTTTTT.

This clonotype turned up a few times. The chain has TRBV28 and TRBJ2-3; D possibly corresponds to TRBD1 (5 bases). Trimming stripped 3 bases from V and 1 base from J, with 11 bases between. This CDR3 is built from 15 residues. Germline-derived CDR1 and CDR2 are MDHEN and SYDVKM. CDR3 sequence reads: CASSLEQEGTDTQYF. CDR3 coding DNA: TGTGCCAGCAGTTTGGAACAGGAAGGCACAGATACGCAGTATTTT.

This clonotype has only a few counts. The gene calls are TRBV7-2 and TRBJ1-1; possibly TRBD1 for D (6 bases). The V gene's germline CDR1 is SGHTA and CDR2 FQGNSA. The CDR3 consists of 17 residues. Deletions cut 5 bases from V and 0 bases from J, with 19 bases between. The CDR3 DNA follows: TGTGCCAGCAGCGGGGGGACACCCGATCTCATGAACACTGAAGCTTTCTTT. Amino acid sequence: CASSGGTPDLMNTEAFF.

V usage is TRBV6-5 and J usage is TRBJ1-4, with TRBD1 as a possible D gene (5 bases). CDR1 is MNHEY, CDR2 SVGAGI, per germline. V lost 5 bases and J lost 0, with 13 bases in between. The CDR3 covers 16 residues. In DNA, the CDR3 is TGTGCCAGCAGTCCGCGAGGGACCGCAACTAATGAAAAACTGTTTTTT. It yields the protein CASSPRGTATNEKLFF.

The rearrangement joins TRBV20-1 to TRBJ1-1; unclear D gene. This CDR3 is built from 14 residues. Per germline, CDR1 DFQATT and CDR2 SNEGSKA (reference sequence). V lost 6 bases and J 0 bases, leaving 14 bases between the germline ends. This CDR3 reads CSAPSVGMNTEAFF. The CDR3 bases are TGCAGTGCCCCCAGTGTGGGAATGAACACTGAAGCTTTCTTT.

The V gene is TRBV7-9, the J gene TRBJ1-3, with D possibly being TRBD1 (5 bases). The ends were cut back, 5 bases at V and 2 bases at J, with 10 bases in the middle. This CDR3 contains 14 residues. Germline V gene sequence: CDR1 SEHNR, CDR2 FQNEAQ (reference sequence). CDR3 residues: CASSPDIAGNTIYF. The CDR3 nucleotides are TGTGCCAGCAGCCCGGACATTGCTGGAAACACCATATATTTT.

This clonotype has more than one count but fewer than ten. This chain links TRBV20-1 with TRBJ2-1, with TRBD2 identical over 13 bases. Germline loops: CDR1 DFQATT, CDR2 SNEGSKA (reference sequence). CDR3 length equals 18 residues. V was clipped by 7 bases and J by 5 bases; unmatched bases: 17. This chain's CDR3 is CSVPRTSGRGWVNNEQFF. The CDR3 bases are TGCAGTGTACCGAGGACTAGCGGGAGAGGTTGGGTCAACAATGAGCAGTTCTTC.

This clonotype has a handful of counts. The genes are TRBV28 and TRBJ2-1; TRBD1 aligns across 9 bases. The CDR3 extends over 14 amino acids. Unmatched junction bases numbered 6, after V lost 6 bases and J lost 6 bases. CDR1 is MDHEN, CDR2 SYDVKM, per germline. CDR3 DNA: TGTGCCAGCAGAACAAACAGGGGGCGCAATGAGCAGTTCTTC. The encoded protein is CASRTNRGRNEQFF.

The chain is built from TRBV28 and TRBJ2-3, with D perhaps TRBD1 (6 bases). Germline V gene lookup returns CDR1 MDHEN and CDR2 SYDVKM. V gave up 6 bases and J gave up 0 bases, with 7 bases separating them. The CDR3 loop spans 13 amino acids. As DNA, the CDR3 is TGTGCCAGCAGAGGACAGAGCACAGATACGCAGTATTTT. It yields the protein CASRGQSTDTQYF.

This clonotype was counted between two and nine times. The chain combines TRBV20-1 with TRBJ2-7, with 8 bases identical to TRBD2. There are 13 residues in the CDR3. Losses at the gene ends were 2 bases for V and 6 bases for J; bases not matched to a gene: 6. Germline values: CDR1 DFQATT, CDR2 SNEGSKA (reference sequence). The CDR3 DNA follows: TGCAGTGCTAGAACCGGGAGGGCCCTCGAGCAGTACTTC. It yields the protein CSARTGRALEQYF.